Below, 14 T cell receptor beta chains from the same sample are listed, as sequenced in a study of blood T cell repertoires in COVID-19. The table came from immunoSEQ multiplex PCR; TCRdb's copy has only in-frame clones and leaves some out. The table records fewer than 130,000 clones, roughly 69% of them present only once. Material: peripheral blood. The receptors originated from a man at least 80 years old with acute or convalescent COVID-19.

This clone appeared a few times. This rearrangement joins TRBV27 to TRBJ1-5; D possibly corresponds to TRBD1 (5 bases). The CDR3 length is 13 residues. Germline values: CDR1 MNHEY, CDR2 SMNVEV (reference sequence). V was trimmed by 5 bases and J by 6 bases, leaving 11 bases between them. This chain's CDR3 is CASSTSGFQPQHF. CDR3 DNA sequence: TGTGCCAGCAGTACCTCAGGGTTTCAGCCCCAGCATTTT.

There are a few counts of this clone. This chain uses TRBV28 with TRBJ2-2; TRBD2 agrees at 8 bases. The ends lost 6 bases at V and 5 bases at J; junction bases unmatched: 5. This CDR3 has 14 amino acids. CDR1 and CDR2 (germline): MDHEN, SYDVKM. CDR3 bases: TGTGCCAGCAGCGCCCGGGGGGGAACCGGGGAGCTGTTTTTT. This gives the protein CASSARGGTGELFF.

This clone occurred a few times. J is TRBJ2-1 and V is TRBV12-3 or TRBV12-4; TRBD1 might be the D (5 bases). V was shortened by 7 bases and J by 7 bases, with 11 bases between the two germline ends. The CDR3 has 12 amino acids. CDR3 DNA: TGTGCCAGCACCAGGGATGGGAATGAGCAGTTCTTC. Amino acid sequence: CASTRDGNEQFF.

This chain connects TRBV18 to TRBJ1-6; D not resolved. There are 14 residues in the CDR3. From germline, CDR1 is KGHSH and CDR2 LQKENI. V lost 5 bases and J 7 bases, leaving 12 bases between the germline ends. The DNA of the CDR3 is TGTGCCAGCTCAGAGGGCAAACGGAATTCACCCCTCCACTTT. Its protein product is CASSEGKRNSPLHF.

This clone showed up just a few times. The chain combines TRBV10-1 with TRBJ1-6, with D uncertain. The germline V gene encodes CDR1 WNHNN and CDR2 SYGVQD (reference sequence). Trimming stripped 3 bases from V and 5 bases from J, with 8 bases between. The CDR3 contains 14 residues. CDR3 bases: TGCGCCAGCAGTGACCACGGGGATAATTCACCCCTCCACTTT. Translation: CASSDHGDNSPLHF.

The genes are TRBV19 and TRBJ1-4; D might be TRBD1 (5 bases). The CDR3 has 14 amino acids. V was pared by 6 bases and J by 3 bases, with 11 bases between. CDR1 is LNHDA, CDR2 SQIVND, per germline (reference sequence). The CDR3 bases are TGTGCCAGTAGCGAGTCAGGGCCTAATGAAAAACTGTTTTTT. It yields the protein CASSESGPNEKLFF.

This clone was detected once. The J gene is TRBJ2-7, the V gene TRBV23-1, with a tentative D call TRBD1 (6 bases). TRBV23-1 is an open reading frame whose function is uncertain. V was pared by 0 bases and J by 5 bases, with 14 bases between. The CDR3 contains 15 residues. The CDR3 spells CASSQSKQGRNEQYF. CDR3 bases: TGCGCCAGCAGTCAATCCAAACAGGGTCGGAACGAGCAGTACTTC.

The chain employs TRBV7-3 and TRBJ2-2; D possibly corresponds to TRBD1 (5 bases). In germline, CDR1 is SGHTA, CDR2 FQGTGA. This CDR3 has 16 residues. With 4 bases removed from V and 0 bases from J, the gap between germline ends came to 12 bases. CDR3 amino acids: CASSYLDSANTGELFF. Here the CDR3 DNA reads TGTGCCAGCAGCTATCTAGACAGCGCGAACACCGGGGAGCTGTTTTTT.

This clone was recorded once. The chain is built from TRBV10-3 and TRBJ1-5; D remains ambiguous. The CDR3 extends over 13 amino acids. Trimming took 0 bases from V and 6 from J, leaving 6 bases between them. Germline V gene data show CDR1 as ENHRY and CDR2 as SYGVKD. This CDR3 is CAISESTSQPQHF. The CDR3 nucleotides read TGTGCCATCAGTGAGTCGACTTCTCAGCCCCAGCATTTT.

This clone was counted only a few times. Other DNA variants within this sample encode the same CDR3. This chain links TRBV7-9 with TRBJ2-7; D gene unclear. Germline V gene sequence: CDR1 SEHNR, CDR2 FQNEAQ (reference sequence). V was shortened by 4 bases and J by 3 bases, with 7 bases between the two germline ends. The CDR3 covers 12 residues. The CDR3 reads CASSSRIYEQYF. For the CDR3, the DNA is TGTGCCAGCAGCTCGAGGATCTACGAGCAGTACTTC.

V and J are TRBV7-9 and TRBJ2-5, with no clear D. The CDR3 extends over 18 amino acids. The V end lost 1 base, the J end lost 1 base, and 19 bases lay between the germline ends. Germline CDR1 and CDR2: SEHNR and FQNEAQ (reference sequence). The CDR3 DNA follows: TGTGCCAGCAGCTTAGGAAGGTTCCAGCGTTCGGGCCAAGAGACCCAGTACTTC. This gives the protein CASSLGRFQRSGQETQYF.

The chain has TRBV5-4 and TRBJ1-1; D gene uncertain. This CDR3 comprises 14 residues. Trimming shortened V by 0 bases and J by 3 bases, and 9 bases separated the two germline ends. CDR1 is SGHNT, CDR2 YYREEE, per germline (reference sequence). CDR3: CASSLAGRYTEAFF. CDR3 sequence (DNA): TGTGCCAGCAGCTTGGCCGGGAGATACACTGAAGCTTTCTTT.

The chain has TRBV30 and TRBJ1-2; D remains unclear. From germline, CDR1 is GTSNPN and CDR2 SVGIG (reference sequence). This CDR3 is 13 amino acids long. V was cut by 4 bases and J by 1 base, with 10 bases left in between. CDR3 in amino acids: CAWTEESNYGYTF. CDR3 bases: TGTGCCTGGACTGAGGAGAGTAACTATGGCTACACCTTC.

The chain recombines TRBV28 with TRBJ1-1; D perhaps matches TRBD1 (6 bases). This CDR3 spans 13 amino acids. Trimming cost V 6 bases and J 5 bases, with 13 bases left between them. Germline-derived CDR1 and CDR2 are MDHEN and SYDVKM. The CDR3 is CASRPGGRTEAFF. The CDR3 bases are TGTGCCAGCAGACCGGGGGGCCGGACTGAAGCTTTCTTT.